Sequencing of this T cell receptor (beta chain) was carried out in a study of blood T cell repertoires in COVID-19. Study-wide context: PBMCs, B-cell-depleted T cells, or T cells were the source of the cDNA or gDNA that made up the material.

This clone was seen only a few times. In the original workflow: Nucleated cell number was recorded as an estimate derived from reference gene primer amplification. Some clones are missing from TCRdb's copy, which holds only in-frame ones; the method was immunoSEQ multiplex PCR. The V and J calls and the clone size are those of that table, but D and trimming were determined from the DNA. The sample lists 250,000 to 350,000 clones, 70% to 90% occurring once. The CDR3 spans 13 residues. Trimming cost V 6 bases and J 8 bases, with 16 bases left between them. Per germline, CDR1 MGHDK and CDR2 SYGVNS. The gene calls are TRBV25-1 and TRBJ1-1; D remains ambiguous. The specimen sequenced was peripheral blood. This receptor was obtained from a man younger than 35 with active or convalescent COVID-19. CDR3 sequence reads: CASSSRGGGEAFF. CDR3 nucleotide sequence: TGTGCCAGCAGCTCCCGAGGAGGTGGAGAAGCTTTCTTT.